This T cell receptor (beta chain) emerged from a study of control samples from healthy donors and cancer patients. From germline, CDR1 is LNHNV and CDR2 YYDKDF (reference sequence). The V segment lost 8 bases and the J segment 5 bases; nucleotides outside the gene matches: 19. This CDR3 region has 17 residues. Here immunoSEQ multiplex PCR was the method, and the copy in TCRdb shows in-frame clones only, minus some. The table records 150,000 or so clones, about 91% of them present only once. In regard to this clone: Different DNA sequences within this sample yield the same CDR3.

This clonotype originated in a man between 18 and 35 years old in good health. The sequencing input was blood. The chain joins TRBV15 to TRBJ2-5, with 8 bases matching TRBD2. CDR3 residues: CATRPGGGQRGTETQYF. The CDR3 DNA follows: TGTGCCACCCGCCCCGGGGGGGGGCAGCGGGGGACTGAGACCCAGTACTTC.